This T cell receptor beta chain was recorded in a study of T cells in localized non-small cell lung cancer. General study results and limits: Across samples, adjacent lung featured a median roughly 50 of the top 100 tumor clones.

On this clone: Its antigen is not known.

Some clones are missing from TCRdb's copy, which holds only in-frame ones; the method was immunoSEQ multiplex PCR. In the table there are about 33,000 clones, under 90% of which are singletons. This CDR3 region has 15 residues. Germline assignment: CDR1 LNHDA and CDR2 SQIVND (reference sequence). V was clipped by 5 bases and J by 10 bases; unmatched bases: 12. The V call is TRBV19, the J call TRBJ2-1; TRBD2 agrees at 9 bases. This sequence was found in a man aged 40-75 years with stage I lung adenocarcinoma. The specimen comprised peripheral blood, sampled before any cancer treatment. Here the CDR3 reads CASSELAGGPGEQFF. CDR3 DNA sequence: TGTGCCAGTAGTGAATTGGCGGGGGGGCCGGGCGAGCAGTTCTTC.